This TCR beta chain was obtained from a study of blood T cell repertoires in COVID-19 (TCRdb year 2020). Background on the whole study: The collaborator samples originated in the United States, Italy and Spain and spanned the acute and convalescent phases of COVID-19. A de-identified subject ID, COVID-19 status, age in years and sex were almost always included in the sample metadata. Deeply sampled blood TCRbeta repertoires from subjects exposed to, actively infected with, or recovered from COVID-19 were included in the dataset. The repertoires were released in a freely available public database intended as a resource for research on the immune response to SARS-CoV-2. The material from the prospective study consisted of cDNA or gDNA derived from T cells, B-cell-depleted T cells, or PBMCs. Where available, HLA class I and class II types were obtained from metadata supplied by the sample provider rather than from assay-based typing. The samples were drawn from two sources: the first 160 participants of the ongoing ImmuneRACE study, and about 1,300 subjects contributed by 6 global collaborators. What the study reported, not specific to this receptor: How much clinical and demographic metadata was included differed by source and by participant, and the metadata was provided uncurated.

V and J are truncated by 4 bases and 0 bases respectively, leaving an intervening sequence of 12 bases. Taken from the germline V gene (reference sequence), the CDR1 and CDR2 loops are LGHDT and YNNKEL. Spanning cysteine to phenylalanine, the CDR3 consists of 15 amino acids. Here the CDR3 DNA is all that survives: 45 bases in frame from base 1. In the case of this clone: It has no known antigen specificity. No base quality information exists; no much larger clone differs at one position.

Collaborating institutions collected whole blood in K2EDTA tubes following their own protocols. For TCRbeta analysis, collaborator samples were shipped as frozen whole blood, as isolated PBMCs, or as DNA extracted from either sample type. The immunoSEQ Assay, a bias-controlled multiplex PCR, was used to amplify TCRbeta CDR3 regions from genomic DNA. The authors processed their data as follows. Within the assay, amplification of reference gene primers was used to estimate how many nucleated cells each sample contained. Sequence reads were collapsed and filtered to measure the absolute abundance of every unique TCRbeta CDR3 rearrangement. Productive Simpson clonality was computed per sample as the square root of Simpson's diversity index over productive rearrangements. Held by TCRdb, this immuneACCESS table contains in-frame sequences only and omits some clones. Under half of the omission traces to an unresolved V gene where checked; the cause of the rest is unknown. The V and J calls and clone size are taken from that table; D and trimming were inferred from the DNA. The sample data list 200,000 to 300,000 clones, and just under 85% of these were observed just once. The ten largest clones capture roughly 4% of the sample.

The chain links TRBV3-1 (or the pseudogene TRBV3-2) with TRBJ1-2; the D segment cannot be called with confidence. This receptor was identified in a man aged 45-65 years with acute or convalescent COVID-19. The sample was peripheral blood. The DNA sequence reads TGTGCCAGCAGCCCCAACCCGGGATCTAACTATGGCTACACCTTC. It is translated as CASSPNPGSNYGYTF.